This T cell receptor beta chain was observed in a study of T cells after yellow fever vaccination. This clonotype was counted only a few times. With 4 bases removed from V and 8 bases from J, the gap between germline ends came to 18 bases. The CDR3 sequence is 15 residues long. From germline, CDR1 is MDHEN and CDR2 SYDVKM. From the 5' RACE reads, TCRdb called clonotypes with MiXCR, one entry per CDR3 protein. The sample holds 450,000 to 550,000 distinct CDR3 sequences, 15% to 20% seen once. The gene calls are TRBV28 and TRBJ2-1, with D possibly called TRBD1 or TRBD2 (5 bases each). The sample consisted of PBMCs, taken 15 days after the yellow fever booster vaccination. The source of this sequence is a man aged 25-45 years who received the YFV17D yellow fever vaccine. CDR3 region: CASSSPGPVKDEQFF. The CDR3 DNA sequence: TGTGCCAGCAGTTCTCCGGGACCGGTCAAGGATGAGCAGTTCTTC.